The next 6 T cell receptor beta chains were all read from a single sample in a study of T cell repertoires in cytomegalovirus infection. TCRdb independently ran MiXCR on the reads; one entry per CDR3 protein. The data hold nearly 700,000 distinct CDR3 sequences, with approximately 33% observed a single time. These receptors have no known antigen. The specimen comprised cultured PBMCs, sampled from culture after CMV antigen stimulation. These receptors all stem from a human donor in good health (CMV status not recorded). Some clones in this sample may be carry-over from other donors' samples.

V gene TRBV4-1 combines with J gene TRBJ1-4; 8 bases map to TRBD1. This CDR3 is built from 18 residues. In germline, CDR1 is MGHRA, CDR2 YSYEKL. V gave up 0 bases and J gave up 3 bases; unmatched junction bases: 9. The CDR3 nucleotides are TGCGCCAGCAGCCAAGATCGAGGGCAGGGGGCGGCTAATGAAAAACTGTTTTTT. It translates to CASSQDRGQGAANEKLFF.

For this clonotype: One end of the junction varies from germline; a read error may be responsible. This chain uses TRBV7-2 with TRBJ2-7; possibly TRBD1 for D (6 bases). Germline loops: CDR1 SGHTA, CDR2 FQGNSA. This CDR3 comprises 13 residues. CDR3 DNA sequence: TGTGCCAGCAGCTCGGGACACCGGTACGAGCAGCACTTC. Amino acids: CASSSGHRYEQHF. The whole variable domain, remainder taken from reference TRBV7-2 and TRBJ2-7, is GAGVSQSPSNKVTEKGKDVELRCDPISGHTALYWYRQSLGQGLEFLIYFQGNSAPDKSGLPSDRFSAERTGGSVSTLTIQRTQQEDSAVYLCASSSGHRYEQHFGPGTRLTVT.

This clonotype has only a few counts. The CDR3 DNA follows: TGTGCCAGCAGTGATCGGGGGCGGCAGGGGGCCAATTCACCCCTCCACTTT. It yields the protein CASSDRGRQGANSPLHF. This chain uses TRBV6-1 with TRBJ1-6; 8 bases fit TRBD1. The germline gives CDR1 MNHNS, CDR2 SASEGT. The CDR3 loop spans 17 amino acids. The J segment lost 7 bases and the V segment lost 3 bases, leaving 11 bases of the junction unmatched.

The chain links TRBV4-3 to TRBJ2-2, with D possibly being TRBD1 (5 bases). The ends were cut back, 3 bases at V and 3 bases at J, with 14 bases in the middle. Germline V gene sequence: CDR1 LGHNA, CDR2 YSLEER. This CDR3 spans 16 amino acids. The CDR3 DNA reads as TGCGCCAGCAGCCAGCCTGGGGCCCCCTACACCGGGGAGCTGTTTTTT. Amino acid sequence: CASSQPGAPYTGELFF.

The J gene is TRBJ1-2, the V gene TRBV12-3 or TRBV12-4; D is unclear. V was cut by 4 bases and J by 4 bases, with 10 bases left in between. The CDR3 has 13 amino acids. The CDR3 spells CASSSPSGYGYTF. In DNA, the CDR3 is TGTGCCAGCAGTTCCCCCAGCGGCTATGGCTACACCTTC.

This clonotype appeared many times. In nucleotides, the CDR3 is TGTGCCAGCAGCTGGGACAGGGACTATGGCTACACCTTC. Translating it yields CASSWDRDYGYTF. This chain connects TRBV7-2 to TRBJ1-2, with 9 bases identical to TRBD1. Per the germline V gene, CDR1 is SGHTA and CDR2 is FQGNSA. The V gene end was trimmed by 4 bases and the J gene end by 3 bases; junction bases not matched to a gene: 0. The CDR3 consists of 13 residues.